This record covers a single TCR beta chain. No antigen is known for it. The data belong to a study of identical twins. Findings and caveats of the study: Clonotypes of the beta chain that were abundant in cord blood carried fewer insertions (memory repertoires showed none).

This CDR3 contains 15 residues. CDR1 and CDR2 from the germline V gene are SGHRS and YFSETQ. V was shortened by 0 bases and J by 7 bases, with 15 bases between the two germline ends. TCRdb passed the 5' RACE reads through MiXCR, listing each CDR3 protein once. The sample holds roughly 260,000 distinct CDR3 sequences, about 14% seen once. V is TRBV5-1 and J is TRBJ2-3, with D unresolved. This TCR was sampled from a woman under 30 in good health. Sequencing was carried out using memory (CD45RO+) T cells sorted from blood. CDR3 sequence reads: CASSLVDRFRNTQYF. The CDR3 coding sequence is TGCGCCAGCAGCTTGGTGGATAGATTTCGGAATACGCAGTATTTT.